Shown below are 20 T cell receptor beta chains from a single sample sequenced in a study of immune cell composition in non-small cell lung cancer. Repertoires were generated with immunoSEQ multiplex PCR, while TCRdb's copy carries only in-frame clones and drops some. The sample has about 4,500 clones, 80% to 90% seen once. Sequenced material: lung tumor tissue. The receptors were gathered from a human donor with non-small cell lung cancer.

The chain has TRBV10-3 and TRBJ2-7, with D perhaps TRBD1 (5 bases). Germline loops: CDR1 ENHRY, CDR2 SYGVKD. Between the trimmed V and J ends, which lost 4 bases and 6 bases, there was a span of 10 bases. The CDR3 runs 12 residues. In DNA, the CDR3 is TGTGCCATCAGTGGGGGCGGTTTCGAGCAGTACTTC. Translating it yields CAISGGGFEQYF.

The chain couples TRBV10-3 to TRBJ1-2; perhaps TRBD1 as D (5 bases). Germline values: CDR1 ENHRY, CDR2 SYGVKD. The CDR3 consists of 15 residues. Trimming removed 0 bases from V and 4 bases from J, with 12 bases in between. The CDR3 loop is CAISESTVGAYGYTF. CDR3 in DNA: TGTGCCATCAGTGAGTCGACGGTAGGGGCCTATGGCTACACCTTC.

V usage is TRBV4-1 and J usage is TRBJ2-5; TRBD2 agrees at 7 bases. The length of the CDR3 is 14 residues. Germline V gives CDR1 MGHRA, CDR2 YSYEKL. The V segment lost 4 bases and the J segment 5 bases; nucleotides outside the gene matches: 7. CDR3 sequence: CASSPSGLGETQYF. DNA of the CDR3: TGCGCCAGCAGCCCTAGCGGTTTAGGGGAGACCCAGTACTTC.

The chain uses TRBV15 and TRBJ2-3, with 7 bases lining up with TRBD1. Trimming removed 9 bases from V and 0 bases from J; junction bases left unmatched: 9. There are 15 residues in the CDR3. Per the germline V gene, CDR1 is LNHNV and CDR2 is YYDKDF (reference sequence). The CDR3 sequence is CATGLGTASTDTQYF. The CDR3 DNA follows: TGTGCCACGGGCCTTGGGACAGCTAGCACAGATACGCAGTATTTT.

V gene TRBV16 combines with J gene TRBJ2-2; 7 bases match TRBD2. The germline V gene encodes CDR1 KGHSY and CDR2 FQNENV. Unmatched junction bases numbered 7, after V lost 4 bases and J lost 2 bases. The CDR3 is 16 amino acids. CDR3 protein: CASSRAASGNTGELFF. In nucleotides, the CDR3 is TGTGCCAGCAGCCGGGCGGCTAGCGGAAACACCGGGGAGCTGTTTTTT.

V usage is TRBV7-3 and J usage is TRBJ2-7; TRBD2 matches 11 bases. After removal of 5 bases from V and 6 bases from J, the junction contained 9 bases not matched to a gene. The CDR3 length is 15 residues. Germline V CDR1 and CDR2: SGHTA, FQGTGA. CDR3 residues: CASSPIAGGPGEQYF. CDR3 nucleotides: TGTGCCAGCAGCCCTATAGCGGGAGGGCCTGGCGAGCAGTACTTC.

The gene calls are TRBV7-6 and TRBJ1-1; a possible D gene is TRBD1 (5 bases). This CDR3 has 17 amino acids. V dropped 1 base and J dropped 0 bases, with 15 bases sitting between them. Germline V gives CDR1 SGHVS, CDR2 FNYEAQ. CDR3 nucleotide sequence: TGTGCCAGCAGCTTAGGGTGGGGCAAGGGAATGAACACTGAAGCTTTCTTT. Protein: CASSLGWGKGMNTEAFF.

The chain links TRBV5-1 to TRBJ2-1; 8 nucleotides line up with TRBD2. CDR1 and CDR2 (germline): SGHRS, YFSETQ. J was trimmed by 6 bases and V by 1 base; bases with no gene match: 6. CDR3 size: 15 residues. CDR3 loop: CASSLMAGGSNEQFF. Here the CDR3 DNA reads TGCGCCAGCAGCTTGATGGCGGGAGGTAGCAATGAGCAGTTCTTC.

In this sample, this clone turned up a few times. Written as DNA, the CDR3 is TGTGCCAGCAGCTTAGACCCTGGGAGTCGGGGGACTGAAGCTTTCTTT. Translated: CASSLDPGSRGTEAFF. This chain connects TRBV11-2 to TRBJ1-1; a possible D gene is TRBD1 (5 bases). The germline V and J ends were trimmed by 0 bases and 5 bases, with 16 bases remaining between them. Germline CDR1 is SGHAT and CDR2 is FQNNGV. The CDR3 runs 16 residues.

This chain uses TRBV28 with TRBJ2-5; 9 nucleotides align to TRBD1. The V and J ends lost 6 bases and 2 bases, in that order; junction bases with no gene match: 13. Germline-derived CDR1 and CDR2 are MDHEN and SYDVKM. The CDR3 length is 17 residues. The DNA of the CDR3 is TGTGCCAGCAGCCCCAACCCCGGGACAGGGAATCAAGAGACCCAGTACTTC. This gives the protein CASSPNPGTGNQETQYF.

This chain connects TRBV11-2 to TRBJ2-5, with D hard to call. CDR3 length: 12 amino acids. Trimming pared 5 bases from V and 5 bases from J, leaving 9 bases between. In germline, CDR1 is SGHAT, CDR2 FQNNGV. In DNA form, the CDR3 reads TGTGCCAGCAGCCCATCGGTGGAGACCCAGTACTTC. It specifies CASSPSVETQYF.

The chain combines TRBV11-3 with TRBJ2-1; TRBD1 might be the D (5 bases). Germline-derived CDR1 and CDR2 are SGHNT and YENEEA. There are 13 residues in the CDR3. V was pared by 5 bases and J by 6 bases, with 11 bases between. The DNA of the CDR3 is TGTGCCAGCAGCCCAGGGATTAGCAATGAGCAGTTCTTC. Its translation: CASSPGISNEQFF.

The gene calls are TRBV7-2 and TRBJ1-1; 7 bases fit TRBD1. Germline V lookup: CDR1 SGHTA, CDR2 FQGNSA. The CDR3 consists of 16 residues. V lost 0 bases, J lost 11 bases, and 15 bases stayed unmatched. The DNA of the CDR3 is TGTGCCAGCAGCTTAGCGGGGGCAGGGGGGCGCCGGCCGGCTTTCTTT. Translated, it gives CASSLAGAGGRRPAFF.

The J gene is TRBJ2-7, the V gene TRBV4-2; 9 positions agree with TRBD2. Trimming cost V 1 base and J 4 bases; bases outside gene matches: 8. Germline lookup yields CDR1 LGHNA and CDR2 YNFKEQ. The CDR3 runs to 16 residues. CDR3 sequence reads: CASSQVGGTSIYEQYF. The CDR3 DNA follows: TGTGCCAGCAGCCAAGTGGGGGGGACTAGCATTTACGAGCAGTACTTC.

The chain carries TRBV19 and TRBJ2-7; 11 nucleotides agree with TRBD2. The CDR3 consists of 15 residues. After removal of 4 bases from V and 2 bases from J, the junction contained 4 bases not matched to a gene. Per germline, CDR1 LNHDA and CDR2 SQIVND (reference sequence). The CDR3 loop is CASSKTSGIPYEQYF. The CDR3 DNA follows: TGTGCCAGTAGTAAGACTAGCGGGATACCCTACGAGCAGTACTTC.

This rearrangement joins TRBV11-3 to TRBJ2-3; 7 bases align to TRBD1. The CDR3 totals 17 residues. V shed 5 bases, J shed 0 bases, and the junction held 11 bases outside the gene matches. Germline assignment: CDR1 SGHNT and CDR2 YENEEA. The CDR3 here is CASSTRTGGPSTDTQYF. DNA of the CDR3: TGTGCCAGCAGCACGAGGACAGGCGGACCTAGCACAGATACGCAGTATTTT. The variable domain in full, with the rest retrieved from reference TRBV11-3 and TRBJ2-3, is EAGVVQSPRYKIIEKKQPVAFWCNPISGHNTLYWYLQNLGQGPELLIRYENEEAVDDSQLPKDRFSAERLKGVDSTLKIQPAELGDSAVYLCASSTRTGGPSTDTQYFGPGTRLTVL.

The chain links TRBV25-1 to TRBJ1-2; 7 bases match TRBD1. Trimming removed 1 base from V and 4 bases from J; junction bases left unmatched: 12. The germline V gene encodes CDR1 MGHDK and CDR2 SYGVNS. CDR3 size: 17 residues. CDR3 nucleotides: TGTGCCAGCAGTGAATTTGGACGGCAGGGGGATAGCTATGGCTACACCTTC. Encoded protein: CASSEFGRQGDSYGYTF.

CDR3 region: CASGNRGTGNTIYF. The CDR3 DNA is TGTGCCAGCGGGAACAGGGGAACTGGAAACACCATATATTTT. The chain links TRBV9 to TRBJ1-3; 7 bases match TRBD1. Trimming at V came to 7 bases and at J to 2 bases, leaving 6 bases not matched to a gene. The CDR3 sequence is 14 residues long. Germline V CDR1 and CDR2: SGDLS, YYNGEE. Filled out from reference TRBV9 and TRBJ1-3, the complete variable domain reads DSGVTQTPKHLITATGQRVTLRCSPRSGDLSVYWYQQSLDQGLQFLIQYYNGEERAKGNILERFSAQQFPDLHSELNLSSLELGDSALYFCASGNRGTGNTIYFGEGSWLTVV.

The sample holds one count of this clone. This sequence joins TRBV30 and TRBJ1-6; 7 nucleotides align to TRBD1. The germline gives CDR1 GTSNPN, CDR2 SVGIG (reference sequence). The V segment lost 5 bases and the J segment 3 bases; nucleotides outside the gene matches: 4. The CDR3 spans 14 residues. CDR3 sequence reads: CAWERDSYNSPLHF. The CDR3 nucleotides read TGTGCCTGGGAAAGGGACAGCTATAATTCACCCCTCCACTTT.

The chain links TRBV5-1 to TRBJ2-1, with TRBD1 as a possible D gene (5 bases). The CDR3 is 15 amino acids. Per the germline V gene, CDR1 is SGHRS and CDR2 is YFSETQ. V lost 2 bases and J 2 bases, leaving 11 bases between the germline ends. CDR3 sequence (DNA): TGCGCCAGCAGCTTAATAGGGGATCCCTACAATGAGCAGTTCTTC. It yields the protein CASSLIGDPYNEQFF.